The clone carrying this T cell receptor (beta chain) was seen only a few times. The data stem from a study of T-cell reconstitution after alpha-beta-depleted transplantation in children. For TCRbeta, the library was prepared with unique molecular identifiers. TCRdb re-analysed the PCR reads in MiXCR, keeping a single row per CDR3 protein. The top ten clones hold around 3.3% of a sample with 450,000 to 600,000 distinct CDR3 sequences, 15% to 20% of them seen once. Trimming left V 1 base short and J 7 bases short, with 7 bases between. Germline assignment: CDR1 MGHRA and CDR2 YSYEKL. CDR3 length equals 12 residues.

The sample consisted of PBMCs from the stem cell graft donor, taken from the stem cell graft. This sequence joins TRBV4-1 and TRBJ1-1; possible D gene TRBD1, 5 bases. The clonotype comes from a human donor who donated a stem cell graft to a child with acute lymphoblastic leukemia. CDR3 bases: TGCGCCAGCAGCCAAGCACAGGATGAAGCTTTCTTT. This gives the protein CASSQAQDEAFF.